The clone carrying this TCR beta chain was seen only once. Antigen specificity is unknown. Sequencing was performed with immunoSEQ multiplex PCR; in TCRdb, only in-frame clones are kept and a portion is missing. The data hold about 130,000 clones, with 89% observed a single time. This entry belongs to a study of T cell responses to AZD1222 COVID-19 vaccine. The overall study: Second-dose schedules of about 4 or about 12 weeks were combined.

Study results and limitations: Nearly half of unique spike-specific TCRs reportedly avoided B.1.351 and B.1.1.7 mutated regions. Females made up more of the donors, who were largely white British, and clonal diversity may have come out too low.

The CDR3 sequence is 14 residues long. Germline values: CDR1 SGHKS, CDR2 YYEKEE (reference sequence). The germline V and J ends were trimmed by 8 bases and 1 base, with 13 bases remaining between them. This TCR derives from an adult in good health. V and J are TRBV5-5 and TRBJ2-1, with no clear D. Sequencing was performed on peripheral blood, taken on day 0 of AZD1222 vaccination. The chain's CDR3 is CASLPGSSYNEQFF. CDR3 DNA sequence: TGTGCCAGTTTACCGGGTTCTTCCTACAATGAGCAGTTCTTC.